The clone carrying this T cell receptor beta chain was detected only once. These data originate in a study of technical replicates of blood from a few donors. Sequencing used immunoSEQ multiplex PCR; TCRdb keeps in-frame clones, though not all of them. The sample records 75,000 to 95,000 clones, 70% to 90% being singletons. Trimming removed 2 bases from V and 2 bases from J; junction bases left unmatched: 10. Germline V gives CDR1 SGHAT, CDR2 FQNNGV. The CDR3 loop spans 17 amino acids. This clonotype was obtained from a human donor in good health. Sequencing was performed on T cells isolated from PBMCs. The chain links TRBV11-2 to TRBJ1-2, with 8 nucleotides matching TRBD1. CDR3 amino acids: CASSLSVKQGGNYGYTF. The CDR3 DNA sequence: TGTGCCAGCAGCTTATCCGTTAAACAGGGGGGGAACTATGGCTACACCTTC.